This T cell receptor beta chain emerged from a study of blood T cell repertoires in COVID-19. In the study overall: Donors in the United States, Italy and Spain gave samples during acute or convalescent COVID-19. Sample material is recorded as cDNA or gDNA derived from T cells, B-cell-depleted T cells, or PBMCs.

V dropped 1 base and J dropped 1 base, with 8 bases sitting between them. The CDR3 is made up of 14 amino acids. Per germline, CDR1 LGHDT and CDR2 YNNKEL (reference sequence). TCRdb keeps only in-frame clones here, not all; method: immunoSEQ multiplex PCR. The data hold about 330,000 clones, with roughly 90% observed a single time. To note about this clone: This sample also contains other DNA sequences that code for the same CDR3.

The chain recombines TRBV3-1 (or the pseudogene TRBV3-2) with TRBJ2-7; D is undetermined. Sequencing was carried out using peripheral blood. The receptor's source is a man aged 18-30 years who had recovered from COVID-19. CDR3 loop: CASSQAGSSYEQYF. CDR3 in DNA: TGTGCCAGCAGCCAAGCCGGGTCTTCCTACGAGCAGTACTTC.